This T cell receptor beta chain stems from a study of a mutant IDH1 vaccine in newly diagnosed glioma. Study as a whole: Patients were given eight vaccinations, scheduled in weeks 1, 3, 5, 7, 11, 15, 19 and 23. Antecedent treatment encompassed radiotherapy, temozolomide, or their combination; the majority received both.

Described time point: week 23, last vaccination. All doses held 300 ug of mutant IDH1 20-mer peptide, with topical imiquimod. The repertoire was sequenced with immunoSEQ multiplex PCR; TCRdb's copy has only in-frame clones and lacks some. Here the sample spans 65,000 or so clones, approximately 81% being singletons. In germline, CDR1 is SSHAT, CDR2 FNYEAQ (reference sequence). The length of the CDR3 is 13 residues. V shed 5 bases and J shed 2 bases, with 9 bases lying between them. With respect to this clone: The antigen is not known.

V usage is TRBV7-7 and J usage is TRBJ2-5; D ambiguous. The sequencing here drew on PBMCs, taken from a glioma patient whose treatment included an IDH1 peptide vaccine. This sequence originates from a man aged 30 to 45 with glioma. The CDR3 DNA reads TGTGCCAGCAGCATAGAGATGCAAGAGACCCAGTACTTC. Residues: CASSIEMQETQYF.